A single sample gave rise to the 10 T cell receptor beta chains below, sequenced in a study of Tregs in tolerant kidney transplant recipients. Produced via immunoSEQ multiplex PCR; TCRdb's table is partial and in-frame only. The table lists more than 60,000 clones, 70% to 90% of them singletons. Sequenced here: Tregs from blood, sampled before the transplant. These receptors were collected from a human donor who received a combined kidney and bone marrow transplant.

The chain carries TRBV2 and TRBJ2-5; D is uncertain. CDR1 is SNHLY and CDR2 is FYNNEI in the germline V gene. This CDR3 spans 12 amino acids. V lost 11 bases, J lost 1 base, and 11 bases lay in between. The chain's CDR3 is CALGVSQETQYF. The CDR3 DNA sequence: TGTGCCCTCGGTGTTTCCCAAGAGACCCAGTACTTC.

This sequence joins TRBV7-2 and TRBJ2-7; D remains unclear. Germline V lookup: CDR1 SGHTA, CDR2 FQGNSA. The V end was cut by 5 bases, the J end by 3 bases, with 5 bases between. This CDR3 has 11 amino acids. The CDR3 coding sequence is TGTGCCAGCAGCACAAACTACGAGCAGTACTTC. Protein product: CASSTNYEQYF.

The gene calls are TRBV7-6 and TRBJ2-1, with D hard to call. V gave up 6 bases and J gave up 5 bases, with 8 bases separating them. There are 12 residues in the CDR3. In germline, CDR1 is SGHVS, CDR2 FNYEAQ. CDR3 region: CASSPRDNEQFF. The CDR3 DNA is TGTGCCAGCAGTCCCCGGGACAATGAGCAGTTCTTC.

The chain has TRBV4-3 and TRBJ2-3; D call uncertain. V was trimmed by 0 bases and J by 0 bases, leaving 13 bases between them. The CDR3 runs to 17 residues. CDR1 and CDR2 (germline): LGHNA, YSLEER. The CDR3 protein is CASSQDLVFSSTDTQYF. The CDR3 DNA sequence: TGCGCCAGCAGCCAAGATCTAGTTTTCTCCAGCACAGATACGCAGTATTTT.

V usage is TRBV5-1 and J usage is TRBJ2-5, with 9 nucleotides matching TRBD2. Matching the DNA end better, TRBJ2-7 makes the J call doubtful. Germline V gene data show CDR1 as SGHRS and CDR2 as YFSETQ. The length of the CDR3 is 15 residues. The CDR3 region is CASSLGASGTYEQYF. CDR3 DNA: TGCGCCAGCAGCTTGGGTGCTAGCGGGACCTACGAGCAGTACTTC.

The CDR3 nucleotides are TGTGCCAGCAGTTACCGGGACGGGGGTACCGCTTTCTTT. Amino acid sequence: CASSYRDGGTAFF. V usage is TRBV6-5 and J usage is TRBJ1-1, with a tentative D call TRBD1 (5 bases). The germline V gene encodes CDR1 MNHEY and CDR2 SVGAGI. CDR3 length: 13 residues. V lost 2 bases and J lost 11, with 15 bases in between.

This clone showed up just once. The V gene is TRBV4-1, the J gene TRBJ2-7; 7 positions agree with TRBD1. Per the germline V gene, CDR1 is MGHRA and CDR2 is YSYEKL. V gave up 0 bases and J gave up 5 bases; unmatched junction bases: 7. The CDR3 spans 15 residues. The CDR3 DNA reads as TGCGCCAGCAGCCAAGATTGGGGACAGAGGGACGAGCAGTACTTC. This codes for CASSQDWGQRDEQYF.

Only one count was recorded for this clone. This sequence joins TRBV19 and TRBJ2-2; D is uncertain. The CDR3 contains 14 residues. Germline CDR1 reads LNHDA; CDR2 reads SQIVND (reference sequence). V lost 10 bases and J 0 bases, leaving 12 bases between the germline ends. CDR3 nucleotide sequence: TGTGCCACCACTCCATTCTCGAACACCGGGGAGCTGTTTTTT. This gives the protein CATTPFSNTGELFF.

The CDR3 nucleotides read TGTGCCAGCAGCGTAGGAGGGGGCGGCGTTAACCAAGAGACCCAGTACTTC. Its protein is CASSVGGGGVNQETQYF. This chain links TRBV9 with TRBJ2-5; the match to TRBD1 covers 7 bases. With 0 bases clipped from V and 0 bases from J, the junction kept 8 bases outside the gene matches. Germline V CDR1 and CDR2: SGDLS, YYNGEE. The CDR3 covers 17 residues.

The chain recombines TRBV28 with TRBJ2-3, with D perhaps TRBD1 (6 bases). The V end lost 10 bases, the J end lost 2 bases, and 16 bases lay between the germline ends. The CDR3 length is 14 residues. Germline V lookup: CDR1 MDHEN, CDR2 SYDVKM. The CDR3 coding sequence is TGTGCCATCCAGGTACAGGGACCCACAGATACGCAGTATTTT. This encodes CAIQVQGPTDTQYF. Full variable domain (rest looked up from reference TRBV28 and TRBJ2-3): DVKVTQSSRYLVKRTGEKVFLECVQDMDHENMFWYRQDPGLGLRLIYFSYDVKMKEKGDIPEGYSVSREKKERFSLILESASTNQTSMYLCAIQVQGPTDTQYFGPGTRLTVL.